Listed below are T cell receptor beta chains from one sample, sequenced in a study of Graves' ophthalmopathy and Graves' hyperthyroidism. TCRdb re-called the multiplex PCR reads through MiXCR, storing one row per CDR3 protein. The sample contains 57,000 or so distinct CDR3 sequences, approximately 52% of which appear only once. The sequencing input was peripheral blood. These receptor sequences come from an adult woman with Graves' ophthalmopathy. CDR3s include the opening cysteine and the closing phenylalanine or tryptophan. The D gene is left open where the match is weak. Some rows have no size entry. The others give once, few or many, or a class for an expanded clone.

j_call v_call d_call clone_size cdr3_aa cdr3_nt
TRBJ2-7 TRBV7-2 . many CASSLKLMNSGYEQYF TGTGCCAGCAGCTTAAAATTGATGAACTCCGGCTACGAGCAGTACTTC
TRBJ2-7 TRBV9 . . CASTKRADRTYEQYF TGTGCCAGCACAAAGAGAGCTGACAGGACCTACGAGCAGTACTTC
TRBJ2-1 TRBV7-2 TRBD2 . CASSLSRGTSHGYEQFF TGTGCCAGCAGCTTGAGCCGGGGGACTAGCCACGGTTATGAGCAGTTCTTC
TRBJ1-3 TRBV2 TRBD1 many CASRGTGARNTIYF TGTGCTTCAAGGGGGACAGGGGCGAGGAACACCATATATTTT
TRBJ2-1 TRBV20-1 TRBD2 . CSARVSGRAASEQFF TGCAGTGCTAGAGTCTCGGGGAGGGCCGCGAGTGAGCAGTTCTTC
TRBJ1-1 TRBV29-1 . . CSVDRADRNEASF TGCAGCGTTGACAGGGCCGATCGGAATGAAGCTTCCTTT
TRBJ2-7 TRBV27 TRBD1 . CASSQAQGQGNEQYF TGTGCCAGCAGCCAAGCACAGGGACAGGGGAACGAGCAGTACTTC
TRBJ2-7 TRBV5-1 . many CASSPTGGTYEQYF TGCGCCAGCAGCCCGACTGGGGGGACCTACGAGCAGTACTTC
TRBJ2-3 TRBV5-6 . many CASSFRGSRIRDTQYF TGTGCCAGCAGCTTTAGGGGGAGTAGGATACGAGATACGCAGTATTTT
TRBJ2-6 TRBV4-1 . many CASSQGGAGGANVLTF TGCGCCAGCAGCCAGGGGGGGGCTGGTGGGGCCAACGTCCTGACTTTC
TRBJ2-2 TRBV12-5 TRBD2 many CASGLVSGTATGELFF TGTGCTAGTGGTTTGGTTAGCGGGACCGCCACCGGGGAGCTGTTTTTT
TRBJ1-6 TRBV9 . . CASSGRVQNSPLHF TGTGCCAGCAGCGGACGGGTACAAAATTCACCCCTCCACTTT
TRBJ1-2 TRBV3-1 . many CASRTPGAGYTF TGTGCCAGCAGAACCCCCGGGGCTGGCTACACCTTC
TRBJ1-6 TRBV28 TRBD1 many CAGRTGFNSPLHF TGTGCCGGCAGGACAGGGTTCAATTCACCCCTCCACTTT
TRBJ2-2 TRBV5-1 . many CASSLPLIGGELFF TGCGCCAGCAGCTTGCCCCTGATCGGCGGGGAGCTGTTTTTT
TRBJ2-6 TRBV5-4 TRBD2 many CASSPAGLAVSGANVLTF TGTGCCAGCAGCCCGGCGGGACTAGCGGTCTCTGGGGCCAACGTCCTGACTTTC
TRBJ1-2 TRBV9 . many CASSVEASGGYTF TGTGCCAGCAGCGTAGAAGCGAGCGGGGGCTACACCTTC
TRBJ2-2 TRBV28 TRBD2 . CASSSLAGTGELFF TGTGCCAGCAGTTCACTAGCGGGGACCGGGGAGCTGTTTTTT
TRBJ2-5 TRBV19 TRBD2 many CASSMVREGLQYF TGTGCCAGTAGTATGGTACGGGAGGGCCTCCAGTACTTC
TRBJ2-3 TRBV19 . many CASSTGERLGGDTQYF TGTGCCAGTAGTACGGGGGAAAGACTCGGAGGGGATACGCAGTATTTT
TRBJ1-5 TRBV20-1 . once CSAAGQPQHF TGCAGTGCCGCGGGACAGCCCCAGCATTTT
TRBJ1-2 TRBV27 . many CASTGRDGYTF TGTGCCAGCACCGGGCGAGATGGCTACACCTTC
TRBJ2-3 TRBV5-1 . many CASSLSPGPDTQYF TGCGCCAGCAGCTTGTCGCCAGGGCCAGATACGCAGTATTTT
TRBJ1-5 TRBV7-2 . medium-sized CASSPGTYSNQPQHF TGTGCCAGCAGCCCCGGGACATATAGCAATCAGCCCCAGCATTTT